This TCR beta chain was profiled in a study of T-cell memory formation after mild COVID-19 (dated by TCRdb to the early 2020s). Turning to the overall study: TCR sequence clusters from the two donors were found to be largely donor specific. Longitudinal TCRalpha and TCRbeta repertoire sequencing tracked T-cell clones expanding and contracting after mild COVID-19 in a couple of donors. The cohort comprised two young, previously healthy adult volunteers, one female and one male. Overall study outcomes, separate from this receptor: Clones contracting from day 15 to 85 had balanced CD4/CD8 phenotypes, while a second wave expanding from day 15 to 37 was biased towards CD4+. The second-wave clones that peaked on day 37 were not confirmed to be SARS-CoV-2 specific. Some responding clones were detected in pre-infection memory, suggesting pre-existing cross-reactive memory T cells joined the SARS-CoV-2 response. Only a couple of mild cases were covered in the study, and larger cohorts including severe cases with pre-infection samples were considered necessary. Contracting CD4+ clones were found mainly in CM and EM memory subsets, while CD8+ clones were enriched in EMRA.

PBMCs were isolated by Ficoll-Paque density gradient centrifugation. This clonotype was counted a few times. No antigen is known for it. Base qualities are missing; no much larger clone stands one base away. Via the germline V gene (reference sequence), CDR1 is DFQATT and CDR2 SNEGSKA. V gives up 4 bases and J gives up 0 bases, and the segment between their germline ends measures 21 bases. The CDR3 numbers 17 residues from cysteine through phenylalanine. The only DNA kept is the CDR3, 51 bases in frame from the first base. Sequencing instrument: Illumina NovaSeq 6000. Using 5'RACE with constant-segment primers, TCRalpha and TCRbeta cDNA libraries were constructed, with sample barcodes and unique molecular identifiers added in the process. RNA was extracted from every sample with Trizol reagent. The libraries were amplified in two PCR steps, and the second step added a second sample barcode and Illumina TruSeq adapters. Libraries were sequenced on an Illumina NovaSeq with 2 x 150 bp paired-end reads. Per the original workflow: Reads were demultiplexed and collapsed into UMI-guided consensus sequences with migec v1.2.7. Using mixcr v2.1.11, UMI consensuses were aligned to TRA and TRB V and J templates and then assembled into clonotypes. Clonotypes were classified as expanded or contracted when called significant by both edgeR and NoisET, with noise models trained on biological replicates. For edgeR calls, the thresholds were a false discovery rate-adjusted p below 0.01 and a log2 fold-change of 1. As an exploratory analysis of dynamics, max-normalized trajectories of the 1000 most abundant clonotypes were examined with PCA combined with hierarchical clustering. Separately sequenced CD4+ and CD8+ repertoires were used to assign a CD4 or CD8 phenotype to each responding clone. TCRdb handled the public reads itself, with Q25 trimming in fastp and clone calling in MiXCR, and kept productive beta chains. Under each unique CDR3 protein, matching rows form one entry showing the most common genes and DNA. These V and J calls originate from TCRdb's pipeline instead of the authors' own analysis. The table for this sample lists approximately 100,000 distinct CDR3 sequences; over 8.5% of them were counted only once. Clones ranked in the top ten supply approximately 40% of the sample.

This TCR derives from a man younger than 35 who had mild COVID-19 (a few samples of this study predate the infection). The sample titles of this study are shuffled in the database, so cell type and time point are left out; the donor was told from shared clones. The receptor chain draws on TRBV20-1 and TRBJ1-1; the D gene is perhaps TRBD1, on 6 matching bases. Sample: PBMCs or a T cell subset sorted from them (not recorded which). The DNA sequence follows: TGCAGTGCTACCACACCAGACCAGGGACACCTGAACACTGAAGCTTTCTTT. It specifies CSATTPDQGHLNTEAFF.